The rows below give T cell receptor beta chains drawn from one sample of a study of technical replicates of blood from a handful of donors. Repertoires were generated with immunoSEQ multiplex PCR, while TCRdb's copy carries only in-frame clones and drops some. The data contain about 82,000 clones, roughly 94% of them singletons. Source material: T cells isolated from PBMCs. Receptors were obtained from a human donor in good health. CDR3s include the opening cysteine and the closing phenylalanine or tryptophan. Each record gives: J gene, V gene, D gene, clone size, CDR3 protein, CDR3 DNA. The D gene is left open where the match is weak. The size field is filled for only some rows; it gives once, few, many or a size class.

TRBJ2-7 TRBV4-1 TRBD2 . CASSQSGLAGGEQYF TGCGCCAGCAGCCAATCGGGTCTAGCGGGAGGAGAGCAGTACTTC
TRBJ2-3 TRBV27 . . CASSSRDTFTDTQYF TGTGCCAGCAGTAGCCGGGACACCTTCACAGATACGCAGTATTTT
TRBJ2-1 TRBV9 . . CASSLPPETSYNEQFF TGTGCCAGCAGCCTCCCCCCGGAGACGAGCTACAATGAGCAGTTCTTC
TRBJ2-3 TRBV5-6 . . CASSFKIGGTDTQYF TGTGCCAGCAGCTTTAAAATTGGGGGGACAGATACGCAGTATTTT
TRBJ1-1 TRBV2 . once CASELGDWTEAFF TGTGCCAGCGAGCTCGGGGATTGGACTGAAGCTTTCTTT
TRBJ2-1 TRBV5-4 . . CASSRALELRQFF TGTGCCAGCAGCAGAGCCCTGGAGCTCAGGCAGTTCTTC
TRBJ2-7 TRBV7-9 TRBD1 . CASSLGQGAYEQYF TGTGCCAGCAGCCTCGGACAGGGGGCCTACGAGCAGTACTTC
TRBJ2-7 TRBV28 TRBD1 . CASTTTGVQPYEQYF TGTGCCAGCACCACTACAGGGGTGCAGCCCTACGAGCAGTACTTC
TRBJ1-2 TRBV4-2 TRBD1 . CASSQGQFYGYTF TGTGCCAGCAGCCAGGGACAGTTTTATGGCTACACCTTC
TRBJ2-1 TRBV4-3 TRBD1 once CASSQPTGRSYNEQFF TGCGCCAGCAGCCAACCGACAGGGCGGTCCTACAATGAGCAGTTCTTC
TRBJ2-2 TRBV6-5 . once CASSFTTGELFF TGTGCCAGCAGTTTTACAACCGGGGAGCTGTTTTTT
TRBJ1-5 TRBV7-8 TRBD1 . CASSPRGTGGNQPQHF TGTGCCAGCAGCCCAAGAGGGACAGGGGGCAATCAGCCCCAGCATTTT
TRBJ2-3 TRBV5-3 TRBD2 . CARNDSGSSTDTQYF TGTGCCAGAAACGATAGCGGGAGTAGCACAGATACGCAGTATTTT
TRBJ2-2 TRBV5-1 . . CASSLAGGARWELFF TGCGCCAGCAGCTTGGCTGGCGGGGCGAGGTGGGAGCTGTTTTTT
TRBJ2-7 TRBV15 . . CATSRGGTTLYEQYF TGTGCCACCAGCAGAGGGGGGACAACCCTCTACGAGCAGTACTTC
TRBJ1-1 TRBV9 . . CASSVELGVNTEAFF TGTGCCAGCAGCGTAGAATTAGGGGTCAACACTGAAGCTTTCTTT
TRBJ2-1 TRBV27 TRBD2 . CASSWLAGDNEQFF TGTGCCAGCAGTTGGCTCGCGGGAGACAATGAGCAGTTCTTC
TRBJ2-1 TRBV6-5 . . CASSYSRGNEQFF TGTGCCAGCAGTTACTCTAGGGGGAATGAGCAGTTCTTC
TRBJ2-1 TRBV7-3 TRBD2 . CASSRLAGPDEQFF TGTGCCAGCAGTAGACTAGCGGGACCCGATGAGCAGTTCTTC
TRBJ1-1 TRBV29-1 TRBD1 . CSVEADRGAEAFF TGCAGCGTTGAAGCGGACAGGGGTGCTGAAGCTTTCTTT
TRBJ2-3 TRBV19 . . CASSPRRDHSTDTQYF TGTGCCAGTAGTCCACGGCGGGACCATAGCACAGATACGCAGTATTTT
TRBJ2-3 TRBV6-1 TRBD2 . CASSEPSGRADTDTQYF TGTGCCAGCAGTGAGCCTAGCGGGAGGGCCGACACAGATACGCAGTATTTT
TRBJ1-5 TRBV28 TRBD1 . CASIGQGKVSNQPQHF TGTGCCAGCATCGGACAGGGGAAAGTTAGCAATCAGCCCCAGCATTTT
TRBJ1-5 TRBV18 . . CASSPLEGHQGFQPQHF TGTGCCAGCTCGCCTCTCGAGGGACACCAGGGGTTTCAGCCCCAGCATTTT
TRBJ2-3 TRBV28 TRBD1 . CASSWDRADTQYF TGTGCCAGCAGTTGGGACAGGGCAGATACGCAGTATTTT
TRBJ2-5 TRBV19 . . CASIAGQTPRRQETQYF TGTGCCAGTATCGCGGGACAGACTCCAAGGCGTCAAGAGACCCAGTACTTC
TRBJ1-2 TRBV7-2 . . CASSLVRGYTF TGTGCCAGCAGCTTAGTACGGGGCTACACCTTC
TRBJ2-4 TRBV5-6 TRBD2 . CASSLVPSGSQNIQYF TGTGCCAGCAGCTTGGTTCCTAGCGGGAGCCAAAACATTCAGTACTTC
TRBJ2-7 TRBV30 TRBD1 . CAWSHTLRDRPYEQYF TGTGCCTGGAGTCATACACTACGGGACAGGCCCTACGAGCAGTACTTC
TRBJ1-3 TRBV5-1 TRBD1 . CASSFSGTDGNTIYF TGCGCCAGCAGCTTCTCCGGGACAGATGGAAACACCATATATTTT
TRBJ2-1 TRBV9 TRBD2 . CASSVVWEREIPSYNEQFF TGTGCCAGCAGCGTAGTTTGGGAGCGGGAGATTCCCTCCTACAATGAGCAGTTCTTC
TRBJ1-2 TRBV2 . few CASIQNYGYTF TGTGCCAGCATACAGAACTATGGCTACACCTTC
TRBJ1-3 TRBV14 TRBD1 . CASSQNRGHGNTIYF TGTGCCAGCAGCCAAAACAGGGGGCATGGAAACACCATATATTTT
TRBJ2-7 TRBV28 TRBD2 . CASSSSSGSYEQYF TGTGCCAGCAGTTCCTCTAGCGGGAGCTACGAGCAGTACTTC
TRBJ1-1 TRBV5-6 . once CASSWGVVNTEAFF TGTGCCAGCAGCTGGGGGGTGGTGAACACTGAAGCTTTCTTT
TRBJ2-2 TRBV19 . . CASSKFPPGSNTGELFF TGTGCCAGTAGTAAATTCCCGCCGGGGTCGAACACCGGGGAGCTGTTTTTT
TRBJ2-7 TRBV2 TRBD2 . CASTTTSGSSASADPYF TGTGCCAGCACTACGACTAGCGGGAGCAGCGCATCGGCGGATCCGTACTTC
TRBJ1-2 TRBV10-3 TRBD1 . CAIAPGTEPYYGYTF TGTGCCATCGCCCCAGGGACAGAACCATACTATGGCTACACCTTC
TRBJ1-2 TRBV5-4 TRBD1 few CASSQPGTVSHGYTF TGTGCCAGCAGCCAACCAGGGACAGTATCACATGGCTACACCTTC
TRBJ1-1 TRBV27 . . CASSLSGGGQFEAFF TGTGCCAGCAGTTTATCGGGGGGAGGGCAGTTTGAAGCTTTCTTT
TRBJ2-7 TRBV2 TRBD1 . CASNEGAVQYF TGTGCCAGCAACGAGGGGGCCGTGCAGTACTTC
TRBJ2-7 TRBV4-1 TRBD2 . CASSQDAASGFYEQYF TGCGCCAGCAGCCAAGATGCGGCTAGCGGTTTCTACGAGCAGTACTTC
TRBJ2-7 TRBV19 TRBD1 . CASSSDRALDEQYF TGTGCCAGTAGTTCGGACAGGGCGTTAGACGAGCAGTACTTC
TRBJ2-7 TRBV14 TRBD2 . CASSQVLAGEQYF TGTGCCAGCAGCCAAGTACTAGCGGGCGAGCAGTACTTC
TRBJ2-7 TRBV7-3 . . CASSPQSLETVYEQYF TGTGCCAGCAGCCCTCAAAGTTTAGAGACAGTCTACGAGCAGTACTTC
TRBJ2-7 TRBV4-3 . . CASSPRTAGYEQYF TGCGCCAGCAGCCCCCGGACAGCCGGCTACGAGCAGTACTTC
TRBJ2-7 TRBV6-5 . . CASSPGRTSEQYF TGTGCCAGCAGTCCCGGGAGAACGAGCGAGCAGTACTTC
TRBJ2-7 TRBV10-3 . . CAITENSGRSYEQYF TGTGCCATCACCGAGAATTCTGGTCGCTCCTACGAGCAGTACTTC
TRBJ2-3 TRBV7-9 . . CASSRTVDTQYF TGTGCCAGCAGCAGGACAGTAGATACGCAGTATTTT
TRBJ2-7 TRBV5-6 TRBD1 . CASSRDRGYEQYF TGTGCCAGCAGCCGGGACAGGGGCTACGAGCAGTACTTC